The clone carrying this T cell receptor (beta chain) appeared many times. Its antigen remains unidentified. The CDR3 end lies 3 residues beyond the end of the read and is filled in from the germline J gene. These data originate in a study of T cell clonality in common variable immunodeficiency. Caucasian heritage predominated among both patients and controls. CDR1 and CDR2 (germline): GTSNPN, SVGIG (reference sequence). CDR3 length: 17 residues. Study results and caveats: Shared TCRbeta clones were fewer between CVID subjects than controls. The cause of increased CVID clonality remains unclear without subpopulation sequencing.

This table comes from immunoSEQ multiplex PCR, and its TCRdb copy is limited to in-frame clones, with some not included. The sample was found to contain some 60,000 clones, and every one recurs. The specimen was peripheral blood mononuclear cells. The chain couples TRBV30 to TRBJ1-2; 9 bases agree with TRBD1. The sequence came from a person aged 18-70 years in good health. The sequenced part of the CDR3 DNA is TGTGCCTGGAGTGTATATGACAGGGGGATGTTTCCGGGCGGC. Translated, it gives CAWSVYDRGMFPGG. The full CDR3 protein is CAWSVYDRGMFPGGYTF.